The subject of this entry is one T cell receptor (beta chain). These data belong to a study of blood T cell repertoires in COVID-19. Study information: T cells, B-cell-depleted T cells, or PBMCs provided the cDNA or gDNA that served as material.

Original processing notes: Estimates of nucleated cell counts were drawn from the amplification of reference gene primers. Clones were read by immunoSEQ multiplex PCR, and TCRdb kept only the in-frame ones, dropping some. V and J calls and clone size are given by that table; D and trimming were obtained from the DNA. The table records 150,000 or so clones, roughly 88% of them present only once. Those enrolled in Seattle joined during active infection and were followed longitudinally afterward. Germline assignment: CDR1 SGHRS and CDR2 YFSETQ. The CDR3 contains 14 residues. V was pared by 4 bases and J by 7 bases, with 18 bases between.

The receptor was derived from a woman aged 55-69 years with COVID-19, enrolled during active disease. V gene TRBV5-1 combines with J gene TRBJ2-7, with a possible D match to TRBD2 (6 bases). Sequencing was performed on peripheral blood. CDR3 region: CASSGGLGLIEQYF. CDR3 coding DNA: TGCGCCAGCAGCGGGGGACTGGGCCTGATAGAGCAGTACTTC. Full variable domain (outside the CDR3, taken from reference TRBV5-1 and TRBJ2-7): KAGVTQTPRYLIKTRGQQVTLSCSPISGHRSVSWYQQTPGQGLQFLFEYFSETQRNKGNFPGRFSGRQFSNSRSEMNVSTLELGDSALYLCASSGGLGLIEQYFGPGTRLTVT.